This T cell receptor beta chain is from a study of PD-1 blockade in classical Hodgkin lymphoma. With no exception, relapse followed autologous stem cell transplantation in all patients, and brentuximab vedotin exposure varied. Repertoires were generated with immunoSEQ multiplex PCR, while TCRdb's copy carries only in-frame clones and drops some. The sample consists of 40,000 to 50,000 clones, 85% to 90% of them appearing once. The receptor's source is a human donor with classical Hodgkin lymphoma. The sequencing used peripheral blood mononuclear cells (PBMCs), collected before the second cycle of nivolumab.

CDR3 bases: TGTGCCAGCAGCGGCATACAGGGTGACTCTGGAAACACCATATATTTT. Amino acid sequence: CASSGIQGDSGNTIYF. The rearrangement uses TRBV9 and TRBJ1-3, with D perhaps TRBD1 (6 bases). V lost 3 bases to trimming and J lost 0 bases, with 13 bases between them. The germline gives CDR1 SGDLS, CDR2 YYNGEE. The CDR3 extends over 16 amino acids. Using reference TRBV9 and TRBJ1-3 for the parts outside the CDR3, the full variable domain is DSGVTQTPKHLITATGQRVTLRCSPRSGDLSVYWYQQSLDQGLQFLIQYYNGEERAKGNILERFSAQQFPDLHSELNLSSLELGDSALYFCASSGIQGDSGNTIYFGEGSWLTVV.